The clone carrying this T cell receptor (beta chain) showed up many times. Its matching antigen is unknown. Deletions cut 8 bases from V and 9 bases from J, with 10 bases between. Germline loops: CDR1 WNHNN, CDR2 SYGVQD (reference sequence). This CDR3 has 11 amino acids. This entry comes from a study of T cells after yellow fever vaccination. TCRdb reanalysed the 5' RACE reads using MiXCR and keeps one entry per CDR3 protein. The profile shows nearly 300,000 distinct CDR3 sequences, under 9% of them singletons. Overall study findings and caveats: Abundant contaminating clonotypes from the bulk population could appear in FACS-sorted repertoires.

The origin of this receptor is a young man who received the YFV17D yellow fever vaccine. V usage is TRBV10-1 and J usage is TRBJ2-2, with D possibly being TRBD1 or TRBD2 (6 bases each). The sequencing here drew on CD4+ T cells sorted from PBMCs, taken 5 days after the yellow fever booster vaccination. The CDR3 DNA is TGCGCCAGCTTGGGGGGCAGGGAGCTGTTTTTT. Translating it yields CASLGGRELFF.